This TCR beta chain was observed in a study of cytomegalovirus exposure and HLA in healthy donors. Germline CDR1 KGHSH, CDR2 LQKENI. The junction had 2 bases not matched to a gene; V was cut back by 4 bases and J by 3 bases. This CDR3 is 13 amino acids long. Method: immunoSEQ multiplex PCR; TCRdb's copy keeps in-frame clones and lacks some. Found here are 55,000 to 75,000 clones, 95% of them singletons; the top ten hold around 7%. The source of this sequence is a woman younger than 35 in good health and CMV-seropositive. Source material: PBMCs. This chain joins TRBV18 and TRBJ2-7; 8 bases are shared with TRBD1. CDR3 amino acids: CASSRQGFYEQYF. CDR3 sequence (DNA): TGTGCCAGCTCACGACAGGGGTTCTACGAGCAGTACTTC. The full variable domain, rest sourced from reference TRBV18 and TRBJ2-7, is NAGVMQNPRHLVRRRGQEARLRCSPMKGHSHVYWYRQLPEEGLKFMVYLQKENIIDESGMPKERFSAEFPKEGPSILRIQQVVRGDSAAYFCASSRQGFYEQYFGPGTRLTVT.